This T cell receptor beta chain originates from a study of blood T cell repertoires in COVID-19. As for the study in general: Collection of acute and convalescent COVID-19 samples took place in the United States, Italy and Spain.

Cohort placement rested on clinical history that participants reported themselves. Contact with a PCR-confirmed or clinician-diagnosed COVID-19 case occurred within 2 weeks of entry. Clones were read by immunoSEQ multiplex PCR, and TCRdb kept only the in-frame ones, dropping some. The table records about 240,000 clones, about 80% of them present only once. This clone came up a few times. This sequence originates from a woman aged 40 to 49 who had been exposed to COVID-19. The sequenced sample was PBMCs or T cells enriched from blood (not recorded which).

The CDR3 here is CASTGSREKLFF. The CDR3 DNA is TGTGCCAGCACGGGAAGTCGTGAAAAACTGTTTTTT. The rearrangement joins TRBV28 to TRBJ1-4; D ambiguous. This CDR3 contains 12 residues. Germline V gene sequence: CDR1 MDHEN, CDR2 SYDVKM. V lost 7 bases and J lost 7, with 10 bases in between.